The source of this T cell receptor beta chain is a study of control samples from healthy donors and cancer patients. V was clipped by 4 bases and J by 6 bases; unmatched bases: 2. Looked up from germline, CDR1 is SGHAT and CDR2 is FQNNGV. The CDR3 is made up of 14 amino acids. Method: immunoSEQ multiplex PCR; TCRdb's copy keeps in-frame clones and lacks some. Of approximately 98,000 clones listed, about 80% were seen once; the top ten hold around 6.4%. This receptor was identified in a man between 18 and 35 years old in good health. Sequenced input: blood. The V and J genes are TRBV11-2 and TRBJ2-5; the match to TRBD2 covers 13 bases. The CDR3, as DNA: TGTGCCAGCAGCTCACTAGCGGGGGGGAAGACCCAGTACTTC. This sequence encodes CASSSLAGGKTQYF.